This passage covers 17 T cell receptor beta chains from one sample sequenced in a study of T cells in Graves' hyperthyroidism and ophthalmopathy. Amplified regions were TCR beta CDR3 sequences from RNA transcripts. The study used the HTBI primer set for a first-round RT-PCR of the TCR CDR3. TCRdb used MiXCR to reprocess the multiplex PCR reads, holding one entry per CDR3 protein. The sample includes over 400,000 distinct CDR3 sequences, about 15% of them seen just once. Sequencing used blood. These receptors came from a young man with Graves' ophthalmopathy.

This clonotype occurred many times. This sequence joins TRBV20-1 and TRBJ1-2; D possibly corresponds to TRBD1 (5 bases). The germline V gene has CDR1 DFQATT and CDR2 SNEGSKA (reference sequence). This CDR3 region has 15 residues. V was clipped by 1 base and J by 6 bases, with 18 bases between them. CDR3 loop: CSARAGRQGDDGYTF. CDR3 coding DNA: TGCAGTGCTAGAGCTGGTCGGCAGGGTGATGATGGCTACACCTTC.

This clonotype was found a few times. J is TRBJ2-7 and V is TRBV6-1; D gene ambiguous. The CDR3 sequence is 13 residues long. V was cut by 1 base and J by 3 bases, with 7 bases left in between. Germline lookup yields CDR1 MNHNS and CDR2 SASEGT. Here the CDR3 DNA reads TGTGCCAGCAGTGAAGTTCGCGGCTACGAGCAGTACTTC. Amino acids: CASSEVRGYEQYF.

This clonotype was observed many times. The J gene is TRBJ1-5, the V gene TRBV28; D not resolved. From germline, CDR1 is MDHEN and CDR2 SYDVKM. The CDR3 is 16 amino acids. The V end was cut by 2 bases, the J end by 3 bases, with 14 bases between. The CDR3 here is CASSLPSTGVNQPQHF. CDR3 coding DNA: TGTGCCAGCAGTTTACCCTCTACTGGGGTCAATCAGCCCCAGCATTTT.

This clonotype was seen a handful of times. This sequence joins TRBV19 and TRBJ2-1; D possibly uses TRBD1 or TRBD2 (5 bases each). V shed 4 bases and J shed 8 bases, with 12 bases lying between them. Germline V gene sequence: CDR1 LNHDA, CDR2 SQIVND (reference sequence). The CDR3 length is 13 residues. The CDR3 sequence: CASSRGTSHEQFF. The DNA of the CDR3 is TGTGCCAGTAGTAGAGGGACCTCGCATGAGCAGTTCTTC.

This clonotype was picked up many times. In DNA, the CDR3 is TGTGCCATCAGTCAGGGACAGGACCTCTACGAGCAGTACTTC. Amino acids: CAISQGQDLYEQYF. The V gene is TRBV10-3, the J gene TRBJ2-7; 8 bases match TRBD1. Germline V gene data show CDR1 as ENHRY and CDR2 as SYGVKD. J gave up 3 bases and V 5 bases, and 6 bases lay outside the gene matches. The CDR3 sequence is 14 residues long.

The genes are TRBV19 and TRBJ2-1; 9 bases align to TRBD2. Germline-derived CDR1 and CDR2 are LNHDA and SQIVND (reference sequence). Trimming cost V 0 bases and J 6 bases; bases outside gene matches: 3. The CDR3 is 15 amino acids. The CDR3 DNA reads TGTGCCAGTAGTATAGATAGCGGGAGTCCCAATGAGCAGTTCTTC. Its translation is CASSIDSGSPNEQFF.

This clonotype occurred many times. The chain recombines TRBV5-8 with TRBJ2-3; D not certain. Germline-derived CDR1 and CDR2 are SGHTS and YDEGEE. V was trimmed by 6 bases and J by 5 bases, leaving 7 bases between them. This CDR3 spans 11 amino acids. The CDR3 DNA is TGTGCCAGCACCCCCCTAGATACGCAGTATTTT. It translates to CASTPLDTQYF.

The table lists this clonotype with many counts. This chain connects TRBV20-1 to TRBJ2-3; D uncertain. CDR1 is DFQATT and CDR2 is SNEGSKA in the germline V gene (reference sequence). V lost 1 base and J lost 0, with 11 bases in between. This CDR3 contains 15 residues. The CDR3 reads CSARVHLSSTDTQYF. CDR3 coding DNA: TGCAGTGCTAGAGTTCACCTCTCTAGCACAGATACGCAGTATTTT.

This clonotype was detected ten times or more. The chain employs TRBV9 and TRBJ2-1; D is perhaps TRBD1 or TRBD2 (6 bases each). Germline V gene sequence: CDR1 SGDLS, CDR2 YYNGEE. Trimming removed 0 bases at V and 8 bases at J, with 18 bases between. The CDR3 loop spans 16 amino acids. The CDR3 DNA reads TGTGCCAGCAGCGTAGAGGGGGGTTCTGGCTTGGATGAGCAGTTCTTC. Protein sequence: CASSVEGGSGLDEQFF.

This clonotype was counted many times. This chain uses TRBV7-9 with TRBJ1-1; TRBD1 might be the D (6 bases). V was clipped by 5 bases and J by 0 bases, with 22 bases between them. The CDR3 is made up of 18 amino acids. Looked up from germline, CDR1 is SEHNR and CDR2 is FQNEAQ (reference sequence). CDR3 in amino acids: CASSARGGLAPMNTEAFF. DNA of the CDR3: TGTGCCAGCAGCGCTCGGGGGGGCCTGGCACCAATGAACACTGAAGCTTTCTTT.

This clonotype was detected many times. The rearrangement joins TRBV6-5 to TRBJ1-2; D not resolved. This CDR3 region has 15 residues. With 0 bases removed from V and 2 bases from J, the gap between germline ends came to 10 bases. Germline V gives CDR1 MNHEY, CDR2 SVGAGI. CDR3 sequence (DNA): TGTGCCAGCAGTTACTCGGGAGCAGTAAACTATGGCTACACCTTC. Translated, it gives CASSYSGAVNYGYTF.

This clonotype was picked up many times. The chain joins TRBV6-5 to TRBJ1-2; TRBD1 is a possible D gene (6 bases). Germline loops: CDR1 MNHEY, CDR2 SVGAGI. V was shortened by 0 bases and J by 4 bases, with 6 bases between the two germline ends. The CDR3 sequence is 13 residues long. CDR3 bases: TGTGCCAGCAGTTACTCGGACAGCTATGGCTACACCTTC. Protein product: CASSYSDSYGYTF.

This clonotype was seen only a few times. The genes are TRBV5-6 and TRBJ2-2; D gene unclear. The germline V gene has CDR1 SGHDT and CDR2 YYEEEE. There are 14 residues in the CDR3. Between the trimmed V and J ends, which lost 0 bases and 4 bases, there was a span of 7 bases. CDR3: CASSLVGTTGELFF. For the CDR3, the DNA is TGTGCCAGCAGCTTGGTGGGTACCACCGGGGAGCTGTTTTTT. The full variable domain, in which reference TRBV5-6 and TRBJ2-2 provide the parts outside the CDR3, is DAGVTQSPTHLIKTRGQQVTLRCSPKSGHDTVSWYQQALGQGPQFIFQYYEEEERQRGNFPDRFSGHQFPNYSSELNVNALLLGDSALYLCASSLVGTTGELFFGEGSRLTVL.

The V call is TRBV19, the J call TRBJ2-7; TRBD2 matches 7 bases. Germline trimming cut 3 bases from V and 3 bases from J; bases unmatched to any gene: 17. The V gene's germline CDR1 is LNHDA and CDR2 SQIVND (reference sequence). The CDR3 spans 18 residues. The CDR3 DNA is TGTGCCAGTAGTATTAGGGCAGGGAGGGGATCCCTATACTACGAGCAGTACTTC. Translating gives CASSIRAGRGSLYYEQYF.

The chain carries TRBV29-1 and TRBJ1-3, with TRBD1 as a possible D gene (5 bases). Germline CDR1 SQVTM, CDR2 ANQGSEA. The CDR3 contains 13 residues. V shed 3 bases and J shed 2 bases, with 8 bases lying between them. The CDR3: CSVDGGAGNTIYF. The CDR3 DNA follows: TGCAGCGTTGACGGGGGAGCTGGAAACACCATATATTTT.

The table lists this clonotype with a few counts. The CDR3 sequence is CASSSLPYNEQFF. DNA for the CDR3: TGTGCCAGCTCATCTTTACCCTACAATGAGCAGTTCTTC. This chain connects TRBV18 to TRBJ2-1; D uncertain. Looked up from germline, CDR1 is KGHSH and CDR2 is LQKENI. The CDR3 totals 13 residues. V was cut by 5 bases and J by 2 bases, with 7 bases left in between.

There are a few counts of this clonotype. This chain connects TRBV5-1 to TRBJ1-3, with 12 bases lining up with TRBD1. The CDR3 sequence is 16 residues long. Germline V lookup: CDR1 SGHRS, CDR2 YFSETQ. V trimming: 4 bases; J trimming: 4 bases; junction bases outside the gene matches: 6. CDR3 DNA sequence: TGCGCCAGCAGCAGAACGGGACAGGGGGCAGGAAACACCATATATTTT. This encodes CASSRTGQGAGNTIYF.